Only a few counts were recorded for the clone carrying this T cell receptor beta chain. CDR1 and CDR2 (germline): MNHNS, SASEGT. V lost 4 bases, J lost 4 bases, and 14 bases lay in between. The length of the CDR3 is 15 residues. TCRdb reanalyzed the PCR reads via MiXCR. This table holds some 13,000 clones, 25% to 35% found once. The data originate from a study of metastatic and nonmetastatic thyroid tumors. Prior to thyroid surgery, none of the patients had received any treatment. The sequenced sample was tumor tissue. This sequence was found in a female donor with papillary thyroid cancer or a benign thyroid nodule (not recorded which). Some clones in this sample may be carry-over from other donors' samples. The chain carries TRBV6-1 and TRBJ1-5; D is uncertain. CDR3 coding DNA: TGTGCCAGCAGTGTACGCGGGGAGTTGAATCAGCCCCAGCATTTT. It codes for CASSVRGELNQPQHF.